These 22 T cell receptor beta chains share one sample of origin, sequenced in a study of cytomegalovirus exposure and HLA in healthy donors. PCR involved 60 Vbeta and 13 Jbeta primers. TCRdb's table, derived via immunoSEQ multiplex PCR, lists solely in-frame clones and lacks some. The table for this sample gives about 100,000 clones. Sequenced: PBMCs. These receptors were obtained from a girl aged 10-17 years in good health and CMV-seropositive.

V and J are TRBV6-5 and TRBJ2-5, with 8 bases fitting TRBD2. V was pared by 2 bases and J by 5 bases, with 10 bases of the junction left unmatched. This CDR3 region has 16 residues. CDR1 MNHEY and CDR2 SVGAGI come from the germline V gene. The CDR3 reads CASSYPNRGGRETQYF. DNA for the CDR3: TGTGCCAGCAGTTACCCCAACCGGGGGGGCCGGGAGACCCAGTACTTC.

V is TRBV5-4 and J is TRBJ2-7; D is possibly TRBD1 (7 bases). Trimming took 4 bases from V and 2 from J, leaving 16 bases between them. Germline CDR1 and CDR2: SGHNT and YYREEE (reference sequence). This CDR3 spans 15 amino acids. For the CDR3, the DNA is TGTGCCAGCAGCGGGTGGGGGGACAGTGCCTACGAGCAGTACGTC. Translating gives CASSGWGDSAYEQYV.

This chain joins TRBV15 and TRBJ2-5; D is perhaps TRBD1 (6 bases). Trimming left V 0 bases short and J 1 base short, with 12 bases between. The CDR3 spans 16 residues. Germline lookup yields CDR1 LNHNV and CDR2 YYDKDF (reference sequence). CDR3 in amino acids: CATSRDRGHPQETQYF. The CDR3 DNA reads TGTGCCACCAGCAGAGATCGGGGACACCCCCAAGAGACCCAGTACTTC.

The genes are TRBV18 and TRBJ1-1; perhaps TRBD1 as D (6 bases). The V and J ends lost 1 base and 6 bases respectively, with 6 bases between them. Per germline, CDR1 KGHSH and CDR2 LQKENI. This CDR3 has 12 amino acids. The CDR3 DNA sequence: TGTGCCAGCTCACCACGGACAGCTGAAGCTTTCTTT. Translation: CASSPRTAEAFF.

Worth noting for this clone: Other DNA sequences in the sample encode the same CDR3. The J gene is TRBJ1-1, the V gene TRBV4-3; D not resolved. The germline CDR1 and CDR2 sequences are LGHNA and YSLEER. This CDR3 region has 13 residues. Trimming took 4 bases from V and 3 from J, leaving 9 bases between them. CDR3 DNA: TGCGCCAGCAGCCGATTCGGTGACACTGAAGCTTTCTTT. As protein: CASSRFGDTEAFF.

The chain couples TRBV30 to TRBJ2-2; D gene unclear. This CDR3 is built from 11 residues. V was clipped by 5 bases and J by 1 base, with 2 bases between them. Germline values: CDR1 GTSNPN, CDR2 SVGIG (reference sequence). The CDR3 DNA follows: TGTGCCTGGCAGAACACCGGGGAGCTGTTTTTT. Translating gives CAWQNTGELFF.

The chain links TRBV4-1 to TRBJ1-6, with a tentative D call TRBD1 (6 bases). From germline, CDR1 is MGHRA and CDR2 YSYEKL. The length of the CDR3 is 15 residues. Trimming shortened V by 3 bases and J by 10 bases, and 16 bases separated the two germline ends. As DNA, the CDR3 is TGCGCCAGCAGCCAGACGGGGGGCCGTGGATCACCCCTCCACTTT. It codes for CASSQTGGRGSPLHF.

The V gene is TRBV4-2, the J gene TRBJ2-7; 8 nucleotides match TRBD1. Per germline, CDR1 LGHNA and CDR2 YNFKEQ. The CDR3 totals 14 residues. V trimming: 1 base; J trimming: 3 bases; junction bases outside the gene matches: 2. The CDR3 DNA sequence: TGTGCCAGCAGCCAAGGACAGGGGAGCTACGAGCAGTACTTC. Protein sequence: CASSQGQGSYEQYF.

The chain links TRBV2 to TRBJ1-2; weak D call: TRBD1 (5 bases). The germline CDR1 and CDR2 sequences are SNHLY and FYNNEI. V was pared by 1 base and J by 3 bases, with 15 bases between. This CDR3 comprises 16 residues. The CDR3 sequence is CASSEGLGRAHYGYTF. The DNA of the CDR3 is TGTGCCAGCAGTGAAGGCCTTGGCAGGGCGCACTATGGCTACACCTTC.

V gene TRBV25-1 combines with J gene TRBJ1-6; 10 positions match TRBD1. The V and J ends lost 8 bases and 8 bases, in that order; junction bases with no gene match: 6. In germline, CDR1 is MGHDK, CDR2 SYGVNS. The CDR3 contains 14 residues. This CDR3 reads CASGRDRGDSPLHF. CDR3 coding DNA: TGTGCCAGCGGCCGGGACAGGGGTGATTCACCCCTCCACTTT.

In regard to this clone: This same CDR3 is encoded by further DNA sequences in the sample. The rearrangement joins TRBV5-1 to TRBJ2-2, with 8 bases fitting TRBD1. The CDR3 runs 15 residues. CDR1 SGHRS and CDR2 YFSETQ come from the germline V gene. The V and J ends lost 0 bases and 4 bases, in that order; junction bases with no gene match: 2. CDR3 bases: TGCGCCAGCAGCTTGGGGGGACAGGCCACCGGGGAGCTGTTTTTT. Translated, it gives CASSLGGQATGELFF. Based on the CDR3 plus reference TRBV5-1 and TRBJ2-2, the full variable domain is KAGVTQTPRYLIKTRGQQVTLSCSPISGHRSVSWYQQTPGQGLQFLFEYFSETQRNKGNFPGRFSGRQFSNSRSEMNVSTLELGDSALYLCASSLGGQATGELFFGEGSRLTVL.

V gene TRBV5-1 combines with J gene TRBJ1-1, with 7 bases identical to TRBD1. From germline, CDR1 is SGHRS and CDR2 YFSETQ. This CDR3 is 14 amino acids long. Unmatched junction bases numbered 6, after V lost 2 bases and J lost 5 bases. Written as DNA, the CDR3 is TGCGCCAGCAGCTTCGAGGGGGCGAATACTGAAGCTTTCTTT. Its protein product is CASSFEGANTEAFF.

The chain couples TRBV29-1 to TRBJ1-4; TRBD1 might be the D (6 bases). V shed 0 bases and J shed 5 bases, with 13 bases lying between them. The CDR3 runs 15 residues. Germline lookup yields CDR1 SQVTM and CDR2 ANQGSEA. The CDR3 reads CSVEDPQGQNEKLFF. The CDR3 DNA reads TGCAGCGTTGAAGACCCCCAGGGGCAAAATGAAAAACTGTTTTTT.

This sequence joins TRBV4-3 and TRBJ1-2; the D is unclear. The germline V gene has CDR1 LGHNA and CDR2 YSLEER. Between the trimmed V and J ends, which lost 1 base and 6 bases, there was a span of 6 bases. This CDR3 has 12 residues. The chain's CDR3 is CASSQAGNGYTF. The DNA for the CDR3 is TGCGCCAGCAGCCAAGCGGGGAATGGCTACACCTTC.

The chain couples TRBV19 to TRBJ2-1; 7 nucleotides line up with TRBD2. V was pared by 8 bases and J by 6 bases, with 4 bases of the junction left unmatched. The CDR3 spans 12 residues. CDR1 is LNHDA, CDR2 SQIVND, per germline (reference sequence). The CDR3 spells CASGGGVNEQFF. The CDR3 nucleotides read TGTGCCAGTGGTGGGGGGGTCAATGAGCAGTTCTTC.

The V and J genes are TRBV5-1 and TRBJ2-3, with 9 bases aligning to TRBD2. V shed 4 bases and J 2 bases; nucleotides not matched to a gene: 5. This CDR3 has 15 residues. Germline CDR1 and CDR2: SGHRS and YFSETQ. CDR3 sequence: CASSPGLADTDTQYF. CDR3 DNA sequence: TGCGCCAGCAGCCCGGGACTAGCAGACACAGATACGCAGTATTTT.

This chain connects TRBV7-2 to TRBJ2-2, with 9 bases identical to TRBD2. CDR1 is SGHTA, CDR2 FQGNSA, per germline. Trimming cost V 0 bases and J 6 bases; bases outside gene matches: 5. The CDR3 covers 16 residues. The CDR3 protein is CASSLARQRGAGELFF. DNA for the CDR3: TGTGCCAGCAGCTTAGCCCGTCAGCGGGGGGCCGGGGAGCTGTTTTTT. Variable domain in full (rest from reference TRBV7-2 and TRBJ2-2): GAGVSQSPSNKVTEKGKDVELRCDPISGHTALYWYRQSLGQGLEFLIYFQGNSAPDKSGLPSDRFSAERTGGSVSTLTIQRTQQEDSAVYLCASSLARQRGAGELFFGEGSRLTVL.

V is TRBV28 and J is TRBJ1-4, with 7 bases identical to TRBD1. V was clipped by 5 bases and J by 8 bases; unmatched bases: 8. The CDR3 extends over 14 amino acids. Per the germline V gene, CDR1 is MDHEN and CDR2 is SYDVKM. In DNA, the CDR3 is TGTGCCAGCAGTACTACCCGACAGGGAGAAAAACTGTTTTTT. Its translation is CASSTTRQGEKLFF.

This chain links TRBV4-1 with TRBJ1-1; D uncertain. The CDR3 has 14 amino acids. The V gene lost 3 bases and the J gene lost 6 bases, with 14 bases spanning the gap. The germline V gene has CDR1 MGHRA and CDR2 YSYEKL. CDR3 protein: CASSQLALGAEAFF. CDR3 DNA: TGCGCCAGCAGCCAGCTAGCTCTAGGCGCTGAAGCTTTCTTT.

V usage is TRBV6-1 and J usage is TRBJ2-4; D gene ambiguous. V was cut by 2 bases and J by 0 bases, with 5 bases left in between. Germline lookup yields CDR1 MNHNS and CDR2 SASEGT. The length of the CDR3 is 14 residues. The CDR3 reads CASSEQAAKNIQYF. As DNA, the CDR3 is TGTGCCAGCAGTGAACAGGCAGCCAAAAACATTCAGTACTTC.

The chain combines TRBV2 with TRBJ2-7, with TRBD2 identical over 11 bases. Germline V gene data show CDR1 as SNHLY and CDR2 as FYNNEI. V trimming: 7 bases; J trimming: 0 bases; junction bases outside the gene matches: 8. The CDR3 extends over 16 amino acids. The CDR3 here is CASMKLAGASSYEQYF. CDR3 DNA sequence: TGTGCCAGCATGAAACTAGCGGGGGCTAGCTCCTACGAGCAGTACTTC.

The genes are TRBV7-2 and TRBJ2-1; weak D call: TRBD2 (6 bases). Germline V gives CDR1 SGHTA, CDR2 FQGNSA. V was shortened by 4 bases and J by 10 bases, with 14 bases between the two germline ends. There are 13 residues in the CDR3. CDR3 in amino acids: CASSSQGDWEQFF. DNA of the CDR3: TGTGCCAGCAGCTCCCAAGGGGACTGGGAGCAGTTCTTC.